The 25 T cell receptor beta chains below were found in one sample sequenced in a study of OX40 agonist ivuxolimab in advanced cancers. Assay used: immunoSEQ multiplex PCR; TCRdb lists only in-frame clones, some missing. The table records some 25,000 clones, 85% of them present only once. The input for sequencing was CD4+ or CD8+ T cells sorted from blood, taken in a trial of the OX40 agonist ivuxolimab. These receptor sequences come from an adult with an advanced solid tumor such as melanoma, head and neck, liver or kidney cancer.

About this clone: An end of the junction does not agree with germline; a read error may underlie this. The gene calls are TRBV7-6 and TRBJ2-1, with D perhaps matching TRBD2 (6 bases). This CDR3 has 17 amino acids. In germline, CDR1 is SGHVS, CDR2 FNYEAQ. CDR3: CASSVAPDGSSYNEQFF. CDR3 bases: TGTGCCAGCAGCGTAGCCCCCGACGGGAGCTCCTACAATGAGCAGTTCTTC.

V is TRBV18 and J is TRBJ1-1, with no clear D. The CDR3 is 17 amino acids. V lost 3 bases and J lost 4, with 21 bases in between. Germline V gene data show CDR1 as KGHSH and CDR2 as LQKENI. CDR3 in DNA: TGTGCCAGCTCACCGCCCGCAGAGGTTTTCTGGAGCACTGAAGCTTTCTTT. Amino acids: CASSPPAEVFWSTEAFF.

The CDR3 loop reads CASSPTPLDSGANEQYF. As DNA, the CDR3 is TGCGCCAGCAGTCCGACCCCCTTGGACAGTGGGGCTAACGAGCAGTACTTC. This chain links TRBV5-1 with TRBJ2-7; a weak D match, TRBD1 (6 bases). The CDR3 has 17 residues. Trimming shortened V by 5 bases and J by 5 bases, and 26 bases separated the two germline ends. The germline CDR1 and CDR2 sequences are SGHRS and YFSETQ. Together with reference TRBV5-1 and TRBJ2-7, the CDR3 gives the full variable domain: KAGVTQTPRYLIKTRGQQVTLSCSPISGHRSVSWYQQTPGQGLQFLFEYFSETQRNKGNFPGRFSGRQFSNSRSEMNVSTLELGDSALYLCASSPTPLDSGANEQYFGPGTRLTVT.

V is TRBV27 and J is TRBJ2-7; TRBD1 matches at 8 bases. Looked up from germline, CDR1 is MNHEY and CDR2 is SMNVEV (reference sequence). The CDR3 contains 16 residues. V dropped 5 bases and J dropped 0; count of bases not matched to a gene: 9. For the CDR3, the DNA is TGTGCCAGCAGTCCCACGACAGGGGCCATCTCCTACGAGCAGTACTTC. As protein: CASSPTTGAISYEQYF.

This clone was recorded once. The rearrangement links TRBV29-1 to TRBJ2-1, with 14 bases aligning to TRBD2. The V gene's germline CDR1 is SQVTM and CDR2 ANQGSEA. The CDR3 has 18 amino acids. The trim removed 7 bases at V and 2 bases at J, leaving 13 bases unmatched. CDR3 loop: CSGQGTSGSYLTYNEQFF. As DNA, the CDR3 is TGCAGCGGTCAGGGGACTAGCGGGAGCTATTTGACCTACAATGAGCAGTTCTTC.

CDR3 loop: CASSGGQGVGTDTQYF. Here the CDR3 DNA reads TGCGCCAGCAGTGGGGGACAGGGGGTGGGTACAGATACGCAGTATTTT. This chain links TRBV10-2 with TRBJ2-3; TRBD1 agrees at 11 bases. The germline V gene has CDR1 WSHSY and CDR2 SAAADI. The CDR3 runs to 16 residues. V lost 4 bases, J lost 3 bases, and 6 bases stayed unmatched.

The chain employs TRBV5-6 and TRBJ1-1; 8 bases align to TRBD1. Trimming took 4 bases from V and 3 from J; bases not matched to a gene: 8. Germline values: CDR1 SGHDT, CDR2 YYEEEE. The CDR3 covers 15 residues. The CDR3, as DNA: TGTGCCAGCAGCGACCTACAGGGGGGGGACACTGAAGCTTTCTTT. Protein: CASSDLQGGDTEAFF.

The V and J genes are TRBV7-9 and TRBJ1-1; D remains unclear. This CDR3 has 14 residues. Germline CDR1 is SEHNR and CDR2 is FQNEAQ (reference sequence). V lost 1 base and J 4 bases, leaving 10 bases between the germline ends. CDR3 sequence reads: CASSLVSQGTEAFF. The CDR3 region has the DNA TGTGCCAGCAGCTTAGTTAGCCAAGGCACTGAAGCTTTCTTT. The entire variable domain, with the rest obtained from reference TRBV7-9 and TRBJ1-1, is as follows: DTGVSQNPRHKITKRGQNVTFRCDPISEHNRLYWYRQTLGQGPEFLTYFQNEAQLEKSRLLSDRFSAERPKGSFSTLEIQRTEQGDSAMYLCASSLVSQGTEAFFGQGTRLTVV.

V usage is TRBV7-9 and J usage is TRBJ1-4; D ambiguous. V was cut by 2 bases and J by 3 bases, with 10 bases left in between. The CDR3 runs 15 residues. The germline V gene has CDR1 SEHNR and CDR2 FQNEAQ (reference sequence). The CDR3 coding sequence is TGTGCCAGCAGCTTAAGGTTGGATTCTAATGAAAAACTGTTTTTT. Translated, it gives CASSLRLDSNEKLFF.

The CDR3 is CASSDRDRADVSTDTQYF. The CDR3 DNA sequence: TGCGCCAGCAGTGATCGGGACAGGGCAGATGTTAGCACAGATACGCAGTATTTT. The chain has TRBV4-1 and TRBJ2-3, with 9 bases identical to TRBD1. Germline lookup yields CDR1 MGHRA and CDR2 YSYEKL. V shed 6 bases, J shed 0 bases, and the junction held 13 bases outside the gene matches. The CDR3 is 18 amino acids.

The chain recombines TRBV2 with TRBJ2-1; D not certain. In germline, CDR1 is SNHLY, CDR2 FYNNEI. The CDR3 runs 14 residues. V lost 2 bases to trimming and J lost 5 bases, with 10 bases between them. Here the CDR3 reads CASSELVENNEQFF. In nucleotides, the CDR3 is TGTGCCAGCAGTGAATTGGTCGAGAACAATGAGCAGTTCTTC.

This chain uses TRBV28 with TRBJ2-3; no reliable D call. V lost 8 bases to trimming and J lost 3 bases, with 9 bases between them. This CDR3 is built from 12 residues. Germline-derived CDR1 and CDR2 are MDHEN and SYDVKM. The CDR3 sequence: CASSQATDTQYF. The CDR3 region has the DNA TGTGCCAGCTCTCAGGCGACAGATACGCAGTATTTT.

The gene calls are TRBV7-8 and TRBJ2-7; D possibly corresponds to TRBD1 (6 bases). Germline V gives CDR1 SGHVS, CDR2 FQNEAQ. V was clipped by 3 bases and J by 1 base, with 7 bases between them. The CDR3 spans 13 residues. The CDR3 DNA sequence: TGTGCCAGCAGCTTGGGACATTCCTACGAGCAGTACTTC. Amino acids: CASSLGHSYEQYF.

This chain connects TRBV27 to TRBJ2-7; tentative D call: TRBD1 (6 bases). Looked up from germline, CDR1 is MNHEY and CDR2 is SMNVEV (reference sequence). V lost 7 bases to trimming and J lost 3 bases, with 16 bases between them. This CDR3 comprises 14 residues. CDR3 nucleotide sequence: TGTGCCAGCAAGGGGGTATCCAGCGGCTACGAGCAGTACTTC. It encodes CASKGVSSGYEQYF.

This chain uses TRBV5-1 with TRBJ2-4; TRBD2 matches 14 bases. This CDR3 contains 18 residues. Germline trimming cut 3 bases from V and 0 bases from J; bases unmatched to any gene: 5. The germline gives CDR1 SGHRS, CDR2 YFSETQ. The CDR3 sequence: CASSSGLAGVSAKNIQYF. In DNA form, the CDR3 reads TGCGCCAGCAGCTCGGGACTAGCGGGGGTCTCAGCCAAAAACATTCAGTACTTC.

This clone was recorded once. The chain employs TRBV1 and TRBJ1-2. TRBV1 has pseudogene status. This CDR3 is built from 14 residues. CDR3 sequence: CTSSQDWSGSGYTF. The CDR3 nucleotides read TGCACCAGCAGCCAAGATTGGTCAGGGAGTGGCTACACCTTC.

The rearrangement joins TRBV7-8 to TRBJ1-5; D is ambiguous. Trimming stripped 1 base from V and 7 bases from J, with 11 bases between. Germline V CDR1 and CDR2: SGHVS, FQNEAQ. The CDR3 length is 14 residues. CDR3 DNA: TGTGCCAGCAGCTTAGAAGGCAGCATCCAGCCCCAGCATTTT. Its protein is CASSLEGSIQPQHF.

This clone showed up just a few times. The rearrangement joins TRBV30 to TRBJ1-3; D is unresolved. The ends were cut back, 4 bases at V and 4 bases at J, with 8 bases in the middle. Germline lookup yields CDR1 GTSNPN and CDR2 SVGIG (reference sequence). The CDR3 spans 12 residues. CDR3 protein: CAWKKAGNTIYF. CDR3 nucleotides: TGTGCCTGGAAGAAGGCAGGAAACACCATATATTTT.

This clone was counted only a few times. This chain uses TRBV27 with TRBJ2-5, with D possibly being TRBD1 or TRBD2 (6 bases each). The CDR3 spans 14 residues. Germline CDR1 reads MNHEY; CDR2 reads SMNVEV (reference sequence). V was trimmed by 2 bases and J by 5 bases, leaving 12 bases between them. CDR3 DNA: TGTGCCAGCAGTTTAGGGGGGCCGGGGGAGACCCAGTACTTC. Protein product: CASSLGGPGETQYF.

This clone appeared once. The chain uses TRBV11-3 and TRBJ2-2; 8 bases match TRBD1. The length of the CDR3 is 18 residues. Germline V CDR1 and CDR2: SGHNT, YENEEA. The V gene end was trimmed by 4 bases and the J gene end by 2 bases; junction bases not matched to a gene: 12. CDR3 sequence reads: CASSSPGQGPLNTGELFF. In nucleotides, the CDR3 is TGTGCCAGCAGCTCACCCGGACAGGGCCCCCTTAACACCGGGGAGCTGTTTTTT.

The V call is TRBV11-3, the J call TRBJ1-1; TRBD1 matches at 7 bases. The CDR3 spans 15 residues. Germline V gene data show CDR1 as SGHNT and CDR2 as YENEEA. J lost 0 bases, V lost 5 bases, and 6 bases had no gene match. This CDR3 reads CASSERTGMNTEAFF. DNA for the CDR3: TGTGCCAGCAGCGAACGGACAGGAATGAACACTGAAGCTTTCTTT.

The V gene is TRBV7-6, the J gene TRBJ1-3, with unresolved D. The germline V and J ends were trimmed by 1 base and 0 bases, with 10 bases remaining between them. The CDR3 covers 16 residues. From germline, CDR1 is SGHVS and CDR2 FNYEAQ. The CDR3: CASSLDRTNSGNTIYF. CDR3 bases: TGTGCCAGCAGCTTAGATCGAACCAACTCTGGAAACACCATATATTTT.

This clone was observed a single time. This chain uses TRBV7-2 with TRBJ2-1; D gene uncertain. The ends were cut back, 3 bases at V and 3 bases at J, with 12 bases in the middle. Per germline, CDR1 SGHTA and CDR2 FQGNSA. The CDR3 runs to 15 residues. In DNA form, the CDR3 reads TGTGCCAGCAGCTTTTTAGGGATTGGCTACAATGAGCAGTTCTTC. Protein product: CASSFLGIGYNEQFF.

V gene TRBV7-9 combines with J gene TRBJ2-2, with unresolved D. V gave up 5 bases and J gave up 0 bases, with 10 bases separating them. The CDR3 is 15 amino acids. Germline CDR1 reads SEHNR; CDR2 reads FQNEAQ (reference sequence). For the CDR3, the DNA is TGTGCCAGCAGCCCGGTCTTGTCGAACACCGGGGAGCTGTTTTTT. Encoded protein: CASSPVLSNTGELFF.

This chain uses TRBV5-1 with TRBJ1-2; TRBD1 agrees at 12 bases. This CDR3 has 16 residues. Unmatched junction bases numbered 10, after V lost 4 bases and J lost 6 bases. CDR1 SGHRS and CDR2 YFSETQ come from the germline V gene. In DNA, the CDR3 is TGCGCCAGCAGCCCCTTCCCGGGACAGGGGGCGGATGGCTACACCTTC. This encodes CASSPFPGQGADGYTF.